Sequencing of this T cell receptor beta chain was carried out in a study of spatial heterogeneity in lung cancer. The overall study: Matched bulk RNA-seq provided a T cell module score, and TCR transcript counts in tumor regions correlated strongly with it. The study's findings and limits: In tumors, expanded intratumoral alpha and beta TCR counts tracked mutation counts. In tumor T cells, estimated coverage reached about 7.3% for alpha chains and about 14% for beta chains.

The presence of a unique molecular identifier marked each TCR cDNA molecule. TCRdb passed the 5' RACE reads through MiXCR, listing each CDR3 protein once. The sample shows 10,000 or so distinct CDR3 sequences, 12% of them seen only once. By sample share, this clonotype is medium-sized. What it recognizes is unknown. Described time point: sample taken at primary tumor resection. Whole RNA, which was extracted from tumor, nontumor lung tissue or frozen PBMC, was sequenced without any cell sorting. Source: lung tumor tissue, taken at surgery. This TCR was sampled from a female donor with early-stage non-small cell lung cancer.

The chain's CDR3 is CASSLLEETQYF. CDR3 nucleotides: TGTGCCAGCTCACTCCTAGAAGAGACCCAGTACTTC. This rearrangement joins TRBV18 to TRBJ2-5; D call uncertain. The CDR3 length is 12 residues. Per germline, CDR1 KGHSH and CDR2 LQKENI. The V and J ends lost 4 bases and 3 bases respectively, with 6 bases between them.